The clone carrying this T cell receptor beta chain was found many times. This sample stems from a study of blood T cell repertoires in COVID-19. Study details: T cells, B-cell-depleted T cells, or PBMCs provided the cDNA or gDNA that served as material.

The data were produced by immunoSEQ multiplex PCR, yet TCRdb's version contains in-frame clones alone and is incomplete. Of 45,000 to 60,000 clones detected, 70% to 90% appear once; the ten largest clones hold around 11%. Between the trimmed V and J ends, which lost 6 bases and 7 bases, there was a span of 13 bases. The CDR3 loop spans 14 amino acids. The germline V gene has CDR1 ENHRY and CDR2 SYGVKD. This clonotype originated in an older man with active COVID-19. The sequenced material came from peripheral blood. The chain links TRBV10-3 to TRBJ1-6, with D possibly being TRBD1 (5 bases). The DNA for the CDR3 is TGTGCCATCAGGGCGGGACTGGCCAATTCACCCCTCCACTTT. Residues: CAIRAGLANSPLHF.